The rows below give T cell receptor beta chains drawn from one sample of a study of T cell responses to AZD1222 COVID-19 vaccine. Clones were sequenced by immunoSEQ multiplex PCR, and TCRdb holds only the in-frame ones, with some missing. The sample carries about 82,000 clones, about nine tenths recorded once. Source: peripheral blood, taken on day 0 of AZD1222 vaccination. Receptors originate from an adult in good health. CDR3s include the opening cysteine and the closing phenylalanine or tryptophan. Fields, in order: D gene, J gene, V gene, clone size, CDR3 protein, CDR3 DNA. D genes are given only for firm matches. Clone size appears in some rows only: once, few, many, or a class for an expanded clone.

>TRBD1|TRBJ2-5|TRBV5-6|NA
CASSFMTGGTQETQYF
TGTGCCAGCAGCTTCATGACAGGGGGGACCCAAGAGACCCAGTACTTC
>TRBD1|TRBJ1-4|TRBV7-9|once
CASSNLAGGEKLFF
TGTGCCAGCAGTAACCTGGCAGGGGGTGAAAAACTGTTTTTT
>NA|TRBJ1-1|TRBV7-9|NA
CASSSGVMNTEAFF
TGTGCCAGCAGCTCGGGCGTCATGAACACTGAAGCTTTCTTT
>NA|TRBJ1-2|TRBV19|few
CASSIKRGTYYGYTF
TGTGCCAGTAGTATTAAGCGGGGAACGTACTATGGCTACACCTTC
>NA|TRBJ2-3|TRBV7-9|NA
CASSGPLSTDTQYF
TGTGCCAGCAGCGGCCCCCTCAGCACAGATACGCAGTATTTT
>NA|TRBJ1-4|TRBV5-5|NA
CASSLVPGAVGGKLFF
TGTGCCAGCAGCTTGGTTCCGGGGGCGGTCGGAGGAAAACTGTTTTTT
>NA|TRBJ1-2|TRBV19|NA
CASTDARNYGYTF
TGTGCCAGTACTGACGCACGGAACTATGGCTACACCTTC
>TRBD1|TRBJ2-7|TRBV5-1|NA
CASSTGTGPHEQYF
TGCGCCAGCAGTACCGGGACAGGCCCCCACGAGCAGTACTTC
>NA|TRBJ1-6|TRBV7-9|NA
CASSSEGSHNSPLHF
TGTGCCAGCAGCTCCGAGGGTAGTCATAATTCACCCCTCCACTTT
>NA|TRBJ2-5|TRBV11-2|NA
CASSLVQGAAETQYF
TGTGCCAGCAGCTTAGTACAAGGGGCGGCGGAGACCCAGTACTTC
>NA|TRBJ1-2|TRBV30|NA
CAWSSRTGVYGYTF
TGTGCCTGGAGTTCTCGAACAGGAGTCTATGGCTACACCTTC
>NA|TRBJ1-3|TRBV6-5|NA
CASKPSRSGNTIYF
TGTGCCAGCAAACCCTCCCGCTCTGGAAACACCATATATTTT
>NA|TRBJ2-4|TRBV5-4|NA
CASSSGENIQYF
TGTGCCAGCAGCTCCGGAGAAAACATTCAGTACTTC
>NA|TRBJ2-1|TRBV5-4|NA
CASSSRITEYNEQFF
TGTGCCAGCAGCTCCAGGATTACCGAATACAATGAGCAGTTCTTC
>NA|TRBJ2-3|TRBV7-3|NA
CASSLIQGTDTQYF
TGTGCCAGCAGCCTTATACAGGGAACAGATACGCAGTATTTT
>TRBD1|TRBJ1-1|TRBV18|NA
CASSPIEGQGWTEAFF
TGTGCCAGCTCACCGATCGAGGGACAGGGGTGGACTGAAGCTTTCTTT
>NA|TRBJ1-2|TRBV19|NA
CATFSGEENYGYTF
TGTGCCACGTTCTCAGGGGAGGAAAACTATGGCTACACCTTC
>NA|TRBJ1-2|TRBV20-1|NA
CSASDGYTF
TGCAGTGCTAGTGATGGCTACACCTTC
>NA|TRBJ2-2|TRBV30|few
CAWSAVPGELFF
TGTGCCTGGAGTGCGGTGCCCGGGGAGCTGTTTTTT
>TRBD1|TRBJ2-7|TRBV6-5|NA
CASSTGDRGLGEQYF
TGTGCCAGCAGTACGGGGGACAGGGGGCTCGGGGAGCAGTACTTC
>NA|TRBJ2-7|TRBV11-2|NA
CASTSSNYEQYF
TGTGCCAGCACCAGTTCCAACTACGAGCAGTACTTC
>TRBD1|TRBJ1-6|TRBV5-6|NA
CASRAGQGRPSNSPLHF
TGTGCCAGCAGAGCGGGACAGGGAAGACCCAGTAATTCACCCCTCCACTTT
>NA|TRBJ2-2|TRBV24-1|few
CATSETRVTGELFF
TGTGCCACCAGTGAAACCAGGGTAACCGGGGAGCTGTTTTTT
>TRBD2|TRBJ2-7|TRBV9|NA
CASTPTHSGGPYEQYF
TGTGCCAGCACCCCAACTCATTCGGGGGGGCCCTACGAGCAGTACTTC
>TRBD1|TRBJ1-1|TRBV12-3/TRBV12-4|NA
CASSSRGTGKAFF
TGTGCCAGCAGTTCCAGAGGGACAGGAAAAGCTTTCTTT
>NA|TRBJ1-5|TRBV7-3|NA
CASLSGVGYSNQPQHF
TGTGCCAGCTTGTCCGGGGTCGGGTATAGCAATCAGCCCCAGCATTTT
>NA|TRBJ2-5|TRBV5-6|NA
CASSSKETQYF
TGTGCCAGCAGCTCTAAAGAGACCCAGTACTTC
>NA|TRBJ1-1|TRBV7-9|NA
CASSLNRGWDTEAFF
TGTGCCAGCAGCCTCAATCGGGGTTGGGACACTGAAGCTTTCTTT
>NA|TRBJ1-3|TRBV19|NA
CASKLGGNTIYF
TGTGCCAGTAAGCTGGGTGGAAACACCATATATTTT
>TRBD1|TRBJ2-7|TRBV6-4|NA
CASSDTDRGPPYEQYF
TGTGCCAGCAGTGACACCGACAGGGGGCCCCCCTACGAGCAGTACTTC
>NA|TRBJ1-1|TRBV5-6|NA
CASSLWGAPGAEAFF
TGTGCCAGCAGCTTATGGGGGGCACCTGGGGCTGAAGCTTTCTTT
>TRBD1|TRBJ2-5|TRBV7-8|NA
CASSLQPGQGKETQYF
TGTGCCAGCAGCTTGCAACCGGGACAGGGGAAGGAGACCCAGTACTTC
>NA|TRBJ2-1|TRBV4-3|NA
CASSQDRVSYNEQFF
TGCGCCAGCAGCCAAGACAGGGTCTCCTACAATGAGCAGTTCTTC
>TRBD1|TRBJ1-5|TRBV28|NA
CASSPRGTGVNQPQHF
TGTGCCAGCAGTCCAAGGGGGACAGGAGTGAATCAGCCCCAGCATTTT
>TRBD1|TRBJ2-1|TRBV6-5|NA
CASSPGTGLREQFF
TGTGCCAGCAGCCCCGGGACAGGGTTACGTGAGCAGTTCTTC
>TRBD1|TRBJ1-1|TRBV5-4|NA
CASSRQGGGTEAFF
TGTGCCAGCAGCCGCCAGGGGGGGGGAACTGAAGCTTTCTTT
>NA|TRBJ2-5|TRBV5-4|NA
CASNPYSQETQYF
TGTGCCAGCAACCCTTATAGCCAAGAGACCCAGTACTTC
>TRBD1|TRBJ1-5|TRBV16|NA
CASSQSTGGTQPQHF
TGTGCCAGCAGCCAATCGACAGGGGGTACTCAGCCCCAGCATTTT
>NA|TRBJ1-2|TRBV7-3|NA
CASRNPGYGYTF
TGTGCCAGCAGGAATCCAGGTTATGGCTACACCTTC
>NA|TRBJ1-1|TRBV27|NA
CASRAGRNTEAFF
TGTGCCAGCAGGGCGGGGAGGAACACTGAAGCTTTCTTT
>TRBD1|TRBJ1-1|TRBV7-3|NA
CASSPRQGNMNTEAFF
TGTGCCAGCAGCCCCAGACAGGGAAATATGAACACTGAAGCTTTCTTT
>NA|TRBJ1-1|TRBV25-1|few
CASGRKGPEAFF
TGTGCCAGCGGACGTAAGGGACCTGAAGCTTTCTTT
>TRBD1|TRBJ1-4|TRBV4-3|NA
CASSQVGGQGYEKLFF
TGCGCCAGCAGCCAAGTAGGGGGACAGGGGTATGAAAAACTGTTTTTT
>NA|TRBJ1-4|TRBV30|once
CAWSKGRANEKLFF
TGTGCCTGGAGCAAAGGGCGGGCTAATGAAAAACTGTTTTTT
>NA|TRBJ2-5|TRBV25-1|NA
CASSTPGESLAKLETQYF
TGTGCCAGCAGTACCCCAGGAGAGAGTTTGGCTAAGTTGGAGACCCAGTACTTC
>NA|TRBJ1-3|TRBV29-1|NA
CSVRAPGNTIYF
TGCAGCGTTCGGGCCCCTGGAAACACCATATATTTT
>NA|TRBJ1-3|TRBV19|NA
CASSIGFRAAGNTIYF
TGTGCCAGTAGTATAGGTTTCAGGGCGGCTGGAAACACCATATATTTT
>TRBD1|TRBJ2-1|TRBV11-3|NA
CASSRDRGSYNEQFF
TGTGCCAGCAGCCGAGACAGGGGTTCCTACAATGAGCAGTTCTTC
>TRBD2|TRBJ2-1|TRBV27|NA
CASRLAGGGNEQFF
TGTGCCAGCAGGTTAGCGGGGGGGGGCAATGAGCAGTTCTTC
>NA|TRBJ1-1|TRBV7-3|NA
CASSLTPSTEAFF
TGTGCCAGCAGCTTAACCCCCTCGACTGAAGCTTTCTTT
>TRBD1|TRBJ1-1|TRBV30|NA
CAWSRQGRTEAFF
TGTGCCTGGAGCCGACAGGGTCGGACTGAAGCTTTCTTT
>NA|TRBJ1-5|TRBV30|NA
CAWSVTEGDQPQHF
TGTGCCTGGAGTGTAACGGAGGGGGATCAGCCCCAGCATTTT
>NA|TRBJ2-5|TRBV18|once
CASSPGGRETQYF
TGTGCCAGCTCACCAGGCGGGCGGGAGACCCAGTACTTC
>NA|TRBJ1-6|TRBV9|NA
CASSPRPNSPLHF
TGTGCCAGCAGCCCCCGGCCCAATTCACCCCTCCACTTT
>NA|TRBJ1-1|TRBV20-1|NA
CSATGWDFF
TGCAGTGCTACAGGGTGGGATTTCTTT